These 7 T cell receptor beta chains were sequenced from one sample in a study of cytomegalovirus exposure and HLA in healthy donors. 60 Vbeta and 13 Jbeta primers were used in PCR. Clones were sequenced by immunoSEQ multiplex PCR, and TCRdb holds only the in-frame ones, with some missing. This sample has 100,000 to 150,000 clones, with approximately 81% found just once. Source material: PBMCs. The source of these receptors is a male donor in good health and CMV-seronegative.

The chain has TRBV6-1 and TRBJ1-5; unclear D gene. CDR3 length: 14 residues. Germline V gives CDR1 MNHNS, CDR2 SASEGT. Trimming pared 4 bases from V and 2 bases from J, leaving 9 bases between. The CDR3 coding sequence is TGTGCCAGCAGTGGCCAGGTTGGCAATCAGCCCCAGCATTTT. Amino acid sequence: CASSGQVGNQPQHF.

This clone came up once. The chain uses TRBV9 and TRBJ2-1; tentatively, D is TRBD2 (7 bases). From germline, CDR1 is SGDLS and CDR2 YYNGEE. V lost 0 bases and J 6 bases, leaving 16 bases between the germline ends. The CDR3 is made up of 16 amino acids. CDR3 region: CASSVAPGRGGNEQFF. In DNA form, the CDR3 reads TGTGCCAGCAGCGTAGCGCCGGGAAGGGGGGGCAATGAGCAGTTCTTC.

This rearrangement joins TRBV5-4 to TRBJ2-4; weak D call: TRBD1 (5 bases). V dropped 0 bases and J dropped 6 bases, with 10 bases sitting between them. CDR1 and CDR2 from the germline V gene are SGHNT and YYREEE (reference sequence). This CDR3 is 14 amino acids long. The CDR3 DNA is TGTGCCAGCAGCTTGGTCGGCACAGGAAACATTCAGTACTTC. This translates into CASSLVGTGNIQYF.

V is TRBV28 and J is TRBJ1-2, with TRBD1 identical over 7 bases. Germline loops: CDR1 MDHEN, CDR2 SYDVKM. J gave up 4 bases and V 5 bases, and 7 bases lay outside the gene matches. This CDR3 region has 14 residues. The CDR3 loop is CASSPQGQSYGYTF. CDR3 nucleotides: TGTGCCAGCAGTCCACAGGGACAGAGCTATGGCTACACCTTC.

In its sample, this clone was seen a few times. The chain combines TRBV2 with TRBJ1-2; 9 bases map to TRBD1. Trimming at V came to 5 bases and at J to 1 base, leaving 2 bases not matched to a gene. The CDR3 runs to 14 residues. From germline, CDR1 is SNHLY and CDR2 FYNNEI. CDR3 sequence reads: CASSTDRGNYGYTF. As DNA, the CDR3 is TGTGCCAGCAGTACGGACAGGGGTAACTATGGCTACACCTTC.

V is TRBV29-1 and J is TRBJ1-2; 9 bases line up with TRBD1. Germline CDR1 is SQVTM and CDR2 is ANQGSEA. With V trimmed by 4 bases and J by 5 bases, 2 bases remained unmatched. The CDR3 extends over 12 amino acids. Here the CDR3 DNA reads TGCAGCGTTGGGGGACAGGGTTATGGCTACACCTTC. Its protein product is CSVGGQGYGYTF.

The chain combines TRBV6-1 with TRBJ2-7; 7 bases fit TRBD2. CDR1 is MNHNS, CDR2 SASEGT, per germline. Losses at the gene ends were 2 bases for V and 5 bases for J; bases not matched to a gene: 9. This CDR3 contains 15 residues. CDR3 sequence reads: CASSEMGGRADEQYF. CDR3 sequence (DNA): TGTGCCAGCAGTGAAATGGGAGGGAGGGCCGACGAGCAGTACTTC.